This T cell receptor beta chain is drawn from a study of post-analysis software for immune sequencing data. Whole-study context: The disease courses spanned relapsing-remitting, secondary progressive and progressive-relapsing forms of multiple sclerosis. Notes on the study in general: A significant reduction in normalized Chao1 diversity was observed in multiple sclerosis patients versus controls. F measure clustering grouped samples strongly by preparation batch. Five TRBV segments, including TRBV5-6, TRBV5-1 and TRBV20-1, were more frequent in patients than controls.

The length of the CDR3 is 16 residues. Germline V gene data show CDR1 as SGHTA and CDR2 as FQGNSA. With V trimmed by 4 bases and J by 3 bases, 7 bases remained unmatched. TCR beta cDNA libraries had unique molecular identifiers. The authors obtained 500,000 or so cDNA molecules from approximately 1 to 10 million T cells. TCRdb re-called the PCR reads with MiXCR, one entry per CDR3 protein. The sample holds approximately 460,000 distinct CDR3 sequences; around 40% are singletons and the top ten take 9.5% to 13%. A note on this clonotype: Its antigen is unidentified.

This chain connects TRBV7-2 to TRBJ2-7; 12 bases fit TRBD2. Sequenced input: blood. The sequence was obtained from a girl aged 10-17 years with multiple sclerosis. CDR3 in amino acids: CASSSKTSGGFYEQYF. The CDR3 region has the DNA TGTGCCAGCAGCTCTAAGACTAGCGGGGGTTTCTACGAGCAGTACTTC. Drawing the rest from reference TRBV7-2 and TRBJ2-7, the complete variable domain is GAGVSQSPSNKVTEKGKDVELRCDPISGHTALYWYRQSLGQGLEFLIYFQGNSAPDKSGLPSDRFSAERTGGSVSTLTIQRTQQEDSAVYLCASSSKTSGGFYEQYFGPGTRLTVT.